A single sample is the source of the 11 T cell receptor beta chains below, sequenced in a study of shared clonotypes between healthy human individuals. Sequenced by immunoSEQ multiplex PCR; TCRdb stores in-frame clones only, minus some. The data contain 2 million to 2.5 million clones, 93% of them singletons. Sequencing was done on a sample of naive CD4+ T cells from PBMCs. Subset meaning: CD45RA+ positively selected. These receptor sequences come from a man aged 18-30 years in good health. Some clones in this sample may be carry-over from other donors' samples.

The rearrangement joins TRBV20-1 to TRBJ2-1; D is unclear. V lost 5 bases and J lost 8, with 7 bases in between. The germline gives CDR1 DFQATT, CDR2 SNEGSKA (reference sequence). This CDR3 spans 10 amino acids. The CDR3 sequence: CSALADEQFF. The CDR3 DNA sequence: TGCAGTGCTCTTGCAGATGAGCAGTTCTTC.

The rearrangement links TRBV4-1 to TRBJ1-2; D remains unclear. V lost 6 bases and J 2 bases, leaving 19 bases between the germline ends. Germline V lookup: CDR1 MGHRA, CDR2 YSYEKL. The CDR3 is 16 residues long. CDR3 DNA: TGCGCCAGCAGGCAACAAAATACAGCAGCAAACTATGGCTACACCTTC. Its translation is CASRQQNTAANYGYTF.

CDR3 residues: CASSEKGTGYNSPLHF. CDR3 DNA: TGTGCCAGCAGTGAAAAGGGGACGGGATATAATTCACCCCTCCACTTT. The chain uses TRBV25-1 and TRBJ1-6; D perhaps matches TRBD1 (5 bases). The V end lost 2 bases, the J end lost 4 bases, and 12 bases lay between the germline ends. The germline CDR1 and CDR2 sequences are MGHDK and SYGVNS. The CDR3 is 16 amino acids.

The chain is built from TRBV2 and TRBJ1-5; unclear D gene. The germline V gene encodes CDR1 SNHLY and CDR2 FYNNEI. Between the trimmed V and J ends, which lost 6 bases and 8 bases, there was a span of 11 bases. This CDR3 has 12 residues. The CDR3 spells CASRANIEPQHF. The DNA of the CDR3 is TGTGCCAGCAGGGCAAATATCGAGCCCCAGCATTTT.

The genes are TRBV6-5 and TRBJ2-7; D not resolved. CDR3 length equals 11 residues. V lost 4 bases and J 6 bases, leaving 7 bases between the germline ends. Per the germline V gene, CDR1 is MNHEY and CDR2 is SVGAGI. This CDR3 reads CASSSASEQYF. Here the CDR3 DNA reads TGTGCCAGCAGTTCCGCATCCGAGCAGTACTTC.

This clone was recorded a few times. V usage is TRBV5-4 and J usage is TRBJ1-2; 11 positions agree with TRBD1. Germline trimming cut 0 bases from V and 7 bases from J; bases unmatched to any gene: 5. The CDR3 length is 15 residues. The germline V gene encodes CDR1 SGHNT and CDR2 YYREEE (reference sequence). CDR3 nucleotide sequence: TGTGCCAGCAGCTTGGACAGGACAGGGGGCGGTGGCTACACCTTC. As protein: CASSLDRTGGGGYTF. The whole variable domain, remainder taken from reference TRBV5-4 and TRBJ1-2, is ETGVTQSPTHLIKTRGQQVTLRCSSQSGHNTVSWYQQALGQGPQFIFQYYREEENGRGNFPPRFSGLQFPNYSSELNVNALELDDSALYLCASSLDRTGGGGYTFGSGTRLTVV.

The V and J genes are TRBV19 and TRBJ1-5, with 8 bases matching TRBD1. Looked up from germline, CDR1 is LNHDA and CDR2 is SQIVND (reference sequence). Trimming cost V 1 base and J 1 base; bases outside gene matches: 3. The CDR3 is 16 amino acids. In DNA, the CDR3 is TGTGCCAGTAGTATAGGGACAGGGCAGAGCAATCAGCCCCAGCATTTT. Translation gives CASSIGTGQSNQPQHF.

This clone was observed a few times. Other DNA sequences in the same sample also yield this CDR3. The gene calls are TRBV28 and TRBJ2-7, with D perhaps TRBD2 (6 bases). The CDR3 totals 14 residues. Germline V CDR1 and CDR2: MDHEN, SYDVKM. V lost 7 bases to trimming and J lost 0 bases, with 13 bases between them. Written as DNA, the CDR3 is TGTGCCAGCACCCCCGGAGGGAGCTCCTACGAGCAGTACTTC. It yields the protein CASTPGGSSYEQYF.

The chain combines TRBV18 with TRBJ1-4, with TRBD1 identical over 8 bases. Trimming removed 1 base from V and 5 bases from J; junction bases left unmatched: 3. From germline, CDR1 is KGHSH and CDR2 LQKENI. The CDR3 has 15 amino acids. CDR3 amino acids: CASSPRDRGNEKLFF. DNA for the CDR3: TGTGCCAGCTCACCACGAGACAGGGGAAATGAAAAACTGTTTTTT.

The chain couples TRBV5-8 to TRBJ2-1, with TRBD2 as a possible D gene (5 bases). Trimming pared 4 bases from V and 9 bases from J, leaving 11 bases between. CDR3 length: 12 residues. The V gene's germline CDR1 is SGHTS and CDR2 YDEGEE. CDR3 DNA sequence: TGTGCCAGCAGCCCACTAGGATTTGAGCAGTTCTTC. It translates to CASSPLGFEQFF.

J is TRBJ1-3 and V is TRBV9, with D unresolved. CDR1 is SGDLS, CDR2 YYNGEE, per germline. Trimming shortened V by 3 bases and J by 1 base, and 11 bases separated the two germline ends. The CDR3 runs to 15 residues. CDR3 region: CASSDLRTSGNTIYF. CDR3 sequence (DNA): TGTGCCAGCAGCGACCTGAGGACGTCTGGAAACACCATATATTTT. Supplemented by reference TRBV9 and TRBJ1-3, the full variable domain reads DSGVTQTPKHLITATGQRVTLRCSPRSGDLSVYWYQQSLDQGLQFLIQYYNGEERAKGNILERFSAQQFPDLHSELNLSSLELGDSALYFCASSDLRTSGNTIYFGEGSWLTVV.